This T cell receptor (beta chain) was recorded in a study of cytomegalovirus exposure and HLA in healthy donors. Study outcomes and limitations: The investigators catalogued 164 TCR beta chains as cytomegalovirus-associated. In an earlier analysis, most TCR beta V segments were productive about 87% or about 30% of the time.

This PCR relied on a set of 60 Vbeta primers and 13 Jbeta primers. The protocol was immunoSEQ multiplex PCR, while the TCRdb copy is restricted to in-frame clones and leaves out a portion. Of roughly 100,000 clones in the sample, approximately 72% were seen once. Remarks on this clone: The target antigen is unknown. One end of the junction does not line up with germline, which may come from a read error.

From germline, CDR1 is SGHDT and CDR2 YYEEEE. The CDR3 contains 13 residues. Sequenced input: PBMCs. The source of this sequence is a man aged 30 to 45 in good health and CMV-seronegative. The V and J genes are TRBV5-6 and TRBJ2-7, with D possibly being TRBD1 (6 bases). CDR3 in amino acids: CASTLTGTYEQYF. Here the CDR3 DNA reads TGTGCCAGCACCTTGACAGGTACCTACGAGCAGTACTTC.